This TCR beta chain was obtained from a study of PD-1 blockade in classical Hodgkin lymphoma. Time point meaning: newly diagnosed, previously untreated cHL patient sample. CD4+ T cells were purified from thawed PBMCs by negative selection. This clone is a singleton in its sample. Profiled with immunoSEQ multiplex PCR; TCRdb holds only in-frame clones, not every one. The sample includes under 40,000 clones, about 87% of them seen just once. The CDR3 runs 13 residues. Deletions cut 2 bases from V and 1 base from J, with 5 bases between. Germline V lookup: CDR1 MNHNS, CDR2 SASEGT. The material sequenced was CD4+ T cells from blood. The V call is TRBV6-1, the J call TRBJ1-1; the D is unclear. The clonotype originates from a human donor with classical Hodgkin lymphoma. The CDR3 is CASSERRNTEAFF. In nucleotides, the CDR3 is TGTGCCAGCAGTGAACGGAGGAACACTGAAGCTTTCTTT.